Below are 9 T cell receptor beta chains sequenced from a single sample in a study of T cell responses to AZD1222 COVID-19 vaccine. Sequencing used immunoSEQ multiplex PCR; TCRdb keeps in-frame clones, though not all of them. The repertoire has over 60,000 clones, around 74% of them found once; the top ten carry approximately 23%. Here the sequenced sample was peripheral blood, taken on day 0 of MenACWY control vaccination. The receptor set was obtained from an adult in good health.

V usage is TRBV19 and J usage is TRBJ1-2; TRBD1 aligns across 8 bases. The CDR3 is 17 amino acids. CDR1 is LNHDA and CDR2 is SQIVND in the germline V gene (reference sequence). Losses at the gene ends were 5 bases for V and 4 bases for J; bases not matched to a gene: 15. CDR3 residues: CASSLGPWTGTGYGYTF. As DNA, the CDR3 is TGTGCCAGTAGTCTTGGCCCATGGACAGGGACTGGCTATGGCTACACCTTC.

V usage is TRBV24-1 and J usage is TRBJ1-1; D remains unclear. Trimming removed 1 base from V and 1 base from J, with 18 bases in between. Germline loops: CDR1 KGHDR, CDR2 SFDVKD. This CDR3 is built from 18 residues. The CDR3, as DNA: TGTGCCACCAGTGATTTAGCCCTAGCCTGGTGGCAGAACACTGAAGCTTTCTTT. Translation: CATSDLALAWWQNTEAFF.

The chain recombines TRBV30 with TRBJ1-2, with D maybe TRBD1 (5 bases). V lost 1 base and J lost 0, with 6 bases in between. CDR3 length equals 13 residues. Germline values: CDR1 GTSNPN, CDR2 SVGIG (reference sequence). The CDR3 protein is CAWSEGPNYGYTF. The DNA of the CDR3 is TGTGCCTGGAGTGAGGGGCCTAACTATGGCTACACCTTC.

This clone was observed a few times. This rearrangement joins TRBV2 to TRBJ1-2, with D possibly matching TRBD1 (6 bases). V lost 5 bases and J 2 bases, leaving 12 bases between the germline ends. The CDR3 runs 14 residues. CDR1 is SNHLY, CDR2 FYNNEI, per germline. The CDR3 here is CASSPYRANYGYTF. The CDR3 region has the DNA TGTGCCAGCAGTCCATACAGGGCCAACTATGGCTACACCTTC.

V is TRBV5-1 and J is TRBJ1-1; D possibly corresponds to TRBD1 (5 bases). Germline loops: CDR1 SGHRS, CDR2 YFSETQ. The germline V and J ends were trimmed by 4 bases and 3 bases, with 13 bases remaining between them. CDR3 length: 14 amino acids. As DNA, the CDR3 is TGCGCCAGCAGCCGGGACCGGGCCGACACTGAAGCTTTCTTT. Protein product: CASSRDRADTEAFF.

The rearrangement links TRBV6-2 or TRBV6-3 to TRBJ2-1; 7 nucleotides line up with TRBD2. The trim removed 5 bases at V and 0 bases at J, leaving 13 bases unmatched. Germline-derived CDR1 and CDR2 are MNHEY and SVGEGT. This CDR3 is 18 amino acids long. The CDR3 protein is CASSTRGSRLSSYNEQFF. The CDR3 coding sequence is TGTGCCAGCAGTACGCGGGGGTCACGATTGAGCTCCTACAATGAGCAGTTCTTC.

This chain connects TRBV2 to TRBJ1-1; D is possibly TRBD1 (5 bases). The CDR3 sequence is 13 residues long. V lost 6 bases to trimming and J lost 5 bases, with 13 bases between them. The germline V gene encodes CDR1 SNHLY and CDR2 FYNNEI. DNA for the CDR3: TGTGCCAGCAGCGCGGCCCGGGGGACTGAAGCTTTCTTT. Amino acid sequence: CASSAARGTEAFF.

The rearrangement joins TRBV29-1 to TRBJ1-1, with a tentative D call TRBD1 (5 bases). The CDR3 is made up of 13 amino acids. Germline V gene lookup returns CDR1 SQVTM and CDR2 ANQGSEA. Trimming cost V 7 bases and J 1 base, with 13 bases left between them. Here the CDR3 reads CSALRASNTEAFF. Here the CDR3 DNA reads TGCAGCGCCCTCAGGGCATCGAACACTGAAGCTTTCTTT.

The chain couples TRBV13 to TRBJ2-1; TRBD1 matches 9 bases. The V gene end was trimmed by 5 bases and the J gene end by 0 bases; junction bases not matched to a gene: 5. CDR1 and CDR2 from the germline V gene are PRHDT and FYEKMQ (reference sequence). This CDR3 region has 16 residues. For the CDR3, the DNA is TGTGCCAGCAGCCCAGGACAGGGGAGCTCCTACAATGAGCAGTTCTTC. Its protein product is CASSPGQGSSYNEQFF.